This entry describes one T cell receptor beta chain. Its antigen is not identified. Clones were read by immunoSEQ multiplex PCR, and TCRdb kept only the in-frame ones, dropping some. The sample includes some 72,000 clones, approximately 90% of them seen just once. This sample is part of a study of OX40 agonist ivuxolimab in advanced cancers. Study-wide findings and caveats: Expanded clones were, on average, more numerous among CD8+ T cells than CD4+. Doses of 0.1 to 3.0 mg/kg were accompanied by clonal expansion of CD4+ and CD8+ blood T cells by week 6. Expanded peripheral T cell antigen specificity was not determined.

The CDR3 has 16 residues. Trimming shortened V by 0 bases and J by 5 bases, and 13 bases separated the two germline ends. CDR1 MNHEY and CDR2 SVGAGI come from the germline V gene. The chain joins TRBV6-5 to TRBJ2-2; D is unresolved. The receptor was isolated from an adult with an advanced solid tumor such as melanoma, head and neck, liver or kidney cancer. Sequenced here: CD4+ or CD8+ T cells sorted from blood, sampled in a trial of the OX40 agonist ivuxolimab. CDR3 sequence (DNA): TGTGCCAGCAGTTACTCGGCGGCTCATACAACCGGGGAGCTGTTTTTT. It codes for CASSYSAAHTTGELFF.